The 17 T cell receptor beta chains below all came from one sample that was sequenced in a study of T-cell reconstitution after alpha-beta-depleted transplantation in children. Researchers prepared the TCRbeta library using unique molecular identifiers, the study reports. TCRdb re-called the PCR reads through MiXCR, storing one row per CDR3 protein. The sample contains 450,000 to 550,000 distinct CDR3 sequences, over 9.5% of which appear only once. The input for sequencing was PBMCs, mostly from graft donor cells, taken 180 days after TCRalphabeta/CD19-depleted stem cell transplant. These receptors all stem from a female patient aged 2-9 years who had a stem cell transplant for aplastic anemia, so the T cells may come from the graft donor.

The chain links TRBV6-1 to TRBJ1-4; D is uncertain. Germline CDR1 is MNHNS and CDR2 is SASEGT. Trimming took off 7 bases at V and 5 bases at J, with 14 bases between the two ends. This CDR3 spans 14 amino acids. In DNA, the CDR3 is TGTGCCAGCACTCGATTGGGCGGCAATGAAAAACTGTTTTTT. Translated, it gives CASTRLGGNEKLFF.

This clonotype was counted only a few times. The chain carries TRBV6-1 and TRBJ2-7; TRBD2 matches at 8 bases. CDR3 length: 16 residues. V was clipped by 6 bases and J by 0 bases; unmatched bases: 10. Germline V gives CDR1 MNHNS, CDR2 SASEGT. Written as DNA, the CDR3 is TGTGCCAGCAGCCTGGAGGTCGGACTAGCCTCCTACGAGCAGTACGTC. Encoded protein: CASSLEVGLASYEQYV.

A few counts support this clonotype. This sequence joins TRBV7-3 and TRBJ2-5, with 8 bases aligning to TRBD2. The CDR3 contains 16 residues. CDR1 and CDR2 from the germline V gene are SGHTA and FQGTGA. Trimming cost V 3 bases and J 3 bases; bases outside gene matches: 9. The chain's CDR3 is CASSFGGVGKKETQYF. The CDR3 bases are TGTGCCAGCAGCTTCGGGGGGGTGGGGAAGAAAGAGACCCAGTACTTC.

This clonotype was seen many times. As DNA, the CDR3 is TGTGCCAGCAGTACTACCAACCGGGTGGAAGAAAAACTGTTTTTT. Amino acids: CASSTTNRVEEKLFF. This chain uses TRBV6-2 or TRBV6-3 with TRBJ1-4, with D hard to call. The V gene lost 5 bases and the J gene lost 8 bases, with 18 bases spanning the gap. The CDR3 spans 15 residues. Germline V CDR1 and CDR2: MNHEY, SVGEGT.

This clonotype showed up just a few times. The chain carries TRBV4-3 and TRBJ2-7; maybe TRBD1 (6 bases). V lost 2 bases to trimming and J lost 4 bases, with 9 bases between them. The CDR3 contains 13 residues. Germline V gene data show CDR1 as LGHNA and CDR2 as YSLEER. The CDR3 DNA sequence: TGCGCCAGCAGCCAAAACACAGGGTACGAGCAGTACTTC. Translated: CASSQNTGYEQYF.

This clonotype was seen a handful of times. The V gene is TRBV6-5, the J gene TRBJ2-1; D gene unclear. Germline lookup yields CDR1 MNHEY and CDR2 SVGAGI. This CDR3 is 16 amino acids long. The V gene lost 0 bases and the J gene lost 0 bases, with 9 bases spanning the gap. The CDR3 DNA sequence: TGTGCCAGCAGTTACTCGCCCCTCAGCTCCTACAATGAGCAGTTCTTC. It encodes CASSYSPLSSYNEQFF.

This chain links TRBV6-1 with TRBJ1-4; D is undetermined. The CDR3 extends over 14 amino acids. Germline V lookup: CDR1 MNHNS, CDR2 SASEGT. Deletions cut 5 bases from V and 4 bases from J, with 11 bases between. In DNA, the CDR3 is TGTGCCAGCAGTCCGCTGGTGGTTAATGAAAAACTGTTTTTT. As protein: CASSPLVVNEKLFF.

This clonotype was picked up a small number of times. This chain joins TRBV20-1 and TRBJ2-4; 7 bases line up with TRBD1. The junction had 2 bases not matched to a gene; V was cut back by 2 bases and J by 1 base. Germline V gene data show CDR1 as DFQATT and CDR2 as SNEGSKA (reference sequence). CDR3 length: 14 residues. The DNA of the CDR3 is TGCAGTGCTAGAAAGGGGGCGGCCAAAAACATTCAGTACTTC. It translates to CSARKGAAKNIQYF.

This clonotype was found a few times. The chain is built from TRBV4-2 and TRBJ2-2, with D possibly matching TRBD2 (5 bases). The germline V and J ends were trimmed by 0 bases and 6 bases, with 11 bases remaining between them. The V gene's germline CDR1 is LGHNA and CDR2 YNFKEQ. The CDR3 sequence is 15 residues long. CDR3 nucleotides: TGTGCCAGCAGCCAAGAAAGAGGGCTTCCCGGGGAGCTGTTTTTT. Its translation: CASSQERGLPGELFF.

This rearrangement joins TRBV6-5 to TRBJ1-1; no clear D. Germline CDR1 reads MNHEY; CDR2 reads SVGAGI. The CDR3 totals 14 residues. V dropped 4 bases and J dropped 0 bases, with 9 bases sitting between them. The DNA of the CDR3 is TGTGCCAGCAGTTTCCGTCCAATGAACACTGAAGCTTTCTTT. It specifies CASSFRPMNTEAFF.

The CDR3 coding sequence is TGCGCCAGCAGCCAATACTTCCGGGCGGGACCACAAGAGACCCAGTACTTC. It is translated as CASSQYFRAGPQETQYF. The chain carries TRBV4-3 and TRBJ2-5, with TRBD2 as a possible D gene (6 bases). V lost 2 bases, J lost 2 bases, and 18 bases lay in between. The CDR3 is 17 amino acids. From germline, CDR1 is LGHNA and CDR2 YSLEER.

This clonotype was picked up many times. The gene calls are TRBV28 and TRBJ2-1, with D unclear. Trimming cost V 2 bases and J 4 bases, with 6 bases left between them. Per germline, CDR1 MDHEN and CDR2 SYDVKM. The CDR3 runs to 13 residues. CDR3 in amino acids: CASSLQGYNEQFF. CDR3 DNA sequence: TGTGCCAGCAGTTTACAAGGGTACAATGAGCAGTTCTTC.

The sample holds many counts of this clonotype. The CDR3 region has the DNA TGTGCCAGCAGCTTAACGGGGAACGGAAACACCATATATTTT. It encodes CASSLTGNGNTIYF. The chain is built from TRBV11-2 and TRBJ1-3; D not certain. Germline V gives CDR1 SGHAT, CDR2 FQNNGV. The CDR3 has 14 residues. V dropped 2 bases and J dropped 4 bases, with 9 bases sitting between them. The entire variable domain, with the rest obtained from reference TRBV11-2 and TRBJ1-3, is as follows: EAGVAQSPRYKIIEKRQSVAFWCNPISGHATLYWYQQILGQGPKLLIQFQNNGVVDDSQLPKDRFSAERLKGVDSTLKIQPAKLEDSAVYLCASSLTGNGNTIYFGEGSWLTVV.

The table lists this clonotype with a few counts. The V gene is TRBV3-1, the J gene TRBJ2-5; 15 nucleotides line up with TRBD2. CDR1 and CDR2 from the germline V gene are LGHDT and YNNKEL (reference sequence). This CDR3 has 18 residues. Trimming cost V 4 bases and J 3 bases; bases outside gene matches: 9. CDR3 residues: CASSLGQRTSGREETQYF. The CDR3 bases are TGTGCCAGCAGCCTCGGCCAGCGGACTAGCGGGAGGGAAGAGACCCAGTACTTC.

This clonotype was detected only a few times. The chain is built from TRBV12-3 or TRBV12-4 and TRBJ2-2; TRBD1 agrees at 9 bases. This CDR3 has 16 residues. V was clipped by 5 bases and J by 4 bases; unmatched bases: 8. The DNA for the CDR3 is TGTGCCAGCAGTGCCTACAGGGGGCAGGGCACCGGGGAGCTGTTTTTT. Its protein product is CASSAYRGQGTGELFF.

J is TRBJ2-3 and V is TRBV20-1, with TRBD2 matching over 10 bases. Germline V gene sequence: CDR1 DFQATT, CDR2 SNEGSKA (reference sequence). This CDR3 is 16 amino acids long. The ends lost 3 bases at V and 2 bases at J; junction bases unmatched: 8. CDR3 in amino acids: CSASEGSGRATDTQYF. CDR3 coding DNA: TGCAGTGCTAGTGAGGGAAGCGGGAGGGCCACAGATACGCAGTATTTT.

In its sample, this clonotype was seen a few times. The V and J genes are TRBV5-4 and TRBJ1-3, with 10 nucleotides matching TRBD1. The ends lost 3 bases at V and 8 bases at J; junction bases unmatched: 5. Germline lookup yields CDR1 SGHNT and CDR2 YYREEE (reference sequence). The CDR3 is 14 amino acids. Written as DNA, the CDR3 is TGTGCCAGCAGCTCCCGGGACAGGGGACACACCATATATTTT. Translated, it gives CASSSRDRGHTIYF.